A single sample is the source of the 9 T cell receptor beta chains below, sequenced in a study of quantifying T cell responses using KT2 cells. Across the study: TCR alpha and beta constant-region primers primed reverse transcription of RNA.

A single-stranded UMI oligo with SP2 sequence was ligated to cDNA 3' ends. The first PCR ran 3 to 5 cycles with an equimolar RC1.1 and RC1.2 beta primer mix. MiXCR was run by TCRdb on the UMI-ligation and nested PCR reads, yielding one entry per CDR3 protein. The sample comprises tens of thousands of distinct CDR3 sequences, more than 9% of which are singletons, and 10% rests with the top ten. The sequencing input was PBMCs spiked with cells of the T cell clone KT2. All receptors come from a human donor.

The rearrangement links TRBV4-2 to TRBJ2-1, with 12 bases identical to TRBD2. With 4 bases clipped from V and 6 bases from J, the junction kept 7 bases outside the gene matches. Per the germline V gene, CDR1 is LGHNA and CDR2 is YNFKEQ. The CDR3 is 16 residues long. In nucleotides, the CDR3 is TGTGCCAGCAGCCCCAGACTAGCGGGAGATTTCAATGAGCAGTTCTTC. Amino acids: CASSPRLAGDFNEQFF.

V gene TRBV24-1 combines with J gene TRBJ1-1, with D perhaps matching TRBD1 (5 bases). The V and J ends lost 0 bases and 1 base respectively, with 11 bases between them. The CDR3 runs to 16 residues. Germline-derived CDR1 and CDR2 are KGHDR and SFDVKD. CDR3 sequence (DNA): TGTGCCACCAGTGATTTGAGACAGCTCACGAACACTGAAGCTTTCTTT. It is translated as CATSDLRQLTNTEAFF.

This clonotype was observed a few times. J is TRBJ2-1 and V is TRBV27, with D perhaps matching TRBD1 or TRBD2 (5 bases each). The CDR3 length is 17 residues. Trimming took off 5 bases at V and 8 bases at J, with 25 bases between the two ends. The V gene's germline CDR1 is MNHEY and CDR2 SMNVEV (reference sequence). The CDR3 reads CASSPKGRYGMKYEQFF. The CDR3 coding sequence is TGTGCCAGCAGTCCAAAGGGACGATACGGGATGAAGTATGAGCAGTTCTTC.

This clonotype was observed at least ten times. The CDR3 protein is CASSSLTSREPTDTQYF. DNA for the CDR3: TGTGCCAGCTCATCTCTTACTTCGCGAGAACCCACAGATACGCAGTATTTT. V and J are TRBV18 and TRBJ2-3; no reliable D call. This CDR3 has 17 residues. Looked up from germline, CDR1 is KGHSH and CDR2 is LQKENI. With 5 bases removed from V and 2 bases from J, the gap between germline ends came to 20 bases.

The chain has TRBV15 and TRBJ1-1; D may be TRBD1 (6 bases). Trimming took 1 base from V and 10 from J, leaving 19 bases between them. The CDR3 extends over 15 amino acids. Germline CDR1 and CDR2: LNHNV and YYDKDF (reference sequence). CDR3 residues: CATSRAFSTGAGAFF. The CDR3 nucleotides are TGTGCCACCAGCAGAGCCTTCTCGACAGGTGCGGGAGCTTTCTTT. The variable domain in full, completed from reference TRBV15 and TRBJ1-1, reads DAMVIQNPRYQVTQFGKPVTLSCSQTLNHNVMYWYQQKSSQAPKLLFHYYDKDFNNEADTPDNFQSRRPNTSFCFLDIRSPGLGDTAMYLCATSRAFSTGAGAFFGQGTRLTVV.

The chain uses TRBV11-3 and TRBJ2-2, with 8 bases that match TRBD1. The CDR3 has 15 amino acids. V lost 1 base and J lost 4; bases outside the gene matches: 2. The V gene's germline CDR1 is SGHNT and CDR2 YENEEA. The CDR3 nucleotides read TGTGCCAGCAGCTTAGGAGGGACAGGCACCGGGGAGCTGTTTTTT. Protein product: CASSLGGTGTGELFF. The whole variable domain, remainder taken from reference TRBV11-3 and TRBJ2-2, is EAGVVQSPRYKIIEKKQPVAFWCNPISGHNTLYWYLQNLGQGPELLIRYENEEAVDDSQLPKDRFSAERLKGVDSTLKIQPAELGDSAVYLCASSLGGTGTGELFFGEGSRLTVL.

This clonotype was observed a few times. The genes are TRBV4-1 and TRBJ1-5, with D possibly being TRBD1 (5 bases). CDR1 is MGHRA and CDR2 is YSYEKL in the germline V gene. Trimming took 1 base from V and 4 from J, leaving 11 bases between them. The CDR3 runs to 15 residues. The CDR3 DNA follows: TGCGCCAGCAGCCAAGGCTGGGGGGATAATCAGCCCCAGCATTTT. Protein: CASSQGWGDNQPQHF.

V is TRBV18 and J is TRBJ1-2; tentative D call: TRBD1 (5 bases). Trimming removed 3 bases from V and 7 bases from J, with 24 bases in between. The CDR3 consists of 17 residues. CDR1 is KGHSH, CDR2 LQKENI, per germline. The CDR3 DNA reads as TGTGCCAGCTCACCTTCTATTGGACCGGGACCTCAATCTGGCTACACCTTC. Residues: CASSPSIGPGPQSGYTF.

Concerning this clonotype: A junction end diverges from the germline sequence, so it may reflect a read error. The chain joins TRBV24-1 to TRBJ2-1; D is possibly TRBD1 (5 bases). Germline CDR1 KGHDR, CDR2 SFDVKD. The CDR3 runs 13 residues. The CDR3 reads CASRVSSYNVQFF. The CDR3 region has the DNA TGTGCCAGCAGGGTGTCTTCCTACAATGTGCAGTTCTTC.